Listed here are 7 T cell receptor beta chains from one sample, sequenced in a study of Graves' ophthalmopathy and Graves' hyperthyroidism. Transcripts of RNA were the source for amplifying TCR beta CDR3 regions. Amplification began with first-round RT-PCR using HTBI primers, then second-round multiplex PCR was performed. TCRdb independently ran MiXCR on the multiplex PCR reads; one entry per CDR3 protein. Of about 500,000 distinct CDR3 sequences in the sample, approximately 37% were seen once. Material for sequencing was peripheral blood or thyroid tissue (not recorded which). Source of these receptors: an adult man with Graves' hyperthyroidism.

This clonotype occurred a few times. This chain connects TRBV6-5 to TRBJ2-7; TRBD2 aligns across 11 bases. This CDR3 has 16 amino acids. The V gene's germline CDR1 is MNHEY and CDR2 SVGAGI. J lost 4 bases, V lost 0 bases, and 5 bases had no gene match. CDR3 residues: CASSYSTSGSAYEQYF. CDR3 bases: TGTGCCAGCAGTTACTCCACTAGCGGGAGTGCGTACGAGCAGTACTTC.

Remarks on this clonotype: A read error may account for a junction end that differs from germline. This sequence joins TRBV29-1 and TRBJ2-1, with 13 bases aligning to TRBD2. This CDR3 region has 11 residues. Germline V gene lookup returns CDR1 SQVTM and CDR2 ANQGSEA. CDR3 in DNA: TGCAGCGTTGACGAACTAGCGGGAGGGCTCTTC. It codes for CSVDELAGGLF.

The gene calls are TRBV20-1 and TRBJ2-2; maybe TRBD1 (5 bases). Trimming left V 1 base short and J 7 bases short, with 13 bases between. The CDR3 is 14 amino acids. CDR1 DFQATT and CDR2 SNEGSKA come from the germline V gene (reference sequence). The CDR3 coding sequence is TGCAGTGCTAGAGGGACATCCCCTATCGGGGAGCTGTTTTTT. The encoded protein is CSARGTSPIGELFF.

This clonotype has ten or more counts. The chain recombines TRBV9 with TRBJ2-7, with 9 bases identical to TRBD1. V gave up 4 bases and J gave up 3 bases; unmatched junction bases: 5. Per germline, CDR1 SGDLS and CDR2 YYNGEE. The CDR3 has 14 amino acids. DNA of the CDR3: TGTGCCAGCAGCCCCCGGACAGGGGTCTACGAGCAGTACTTC. It codes for CASSPRTGVYEQYF.

This clonotype was seen ten or more times. The CDR3 here is CASRRDLNTGELFF. Here the CDR3 DNA reads TGTGCCAGCAGGAGGGACCTAAACACCGGGGAGCTGTTTTTT. This chain joins TRBV6-5 and TRBJ2-2; D is tentatively TRBD1 or TRBD2 (5 bases each). The germline V gene has CDR1 MNHEY and CDR2 SVGAGI. The CDR3 length is 14 residues. Deletions cut 6 bases from V and 2 bases from J, with 10 bases between.

This clonotype came up many times. This chain links TRBV7-9 with TRBJ2-6, with D perhaps being TRBD1 or TRBD2 (5 bases each). This CDR3 spans 15 amino acids. Trimming pared 5 bases from V and 4 bases from J, leaving 12 bases between. Germline lookup yields CDR1 SEHNR and CDR2 FQNEAQ (reference sequence). The CDR3 DNA sequence: TGTGCCAGCAGCCCCCGAGGGGCCGGGGCCAACGTCCTGACTTTC. Its protein is CASSPRGAGANVLTF.

This clonotype was seen many times. This rearrangement joins TRBV9 to TRBJ1-2; D uncertain. This CDR3 contains 13 residues. V was pared by 0 bases and J by 4 bases, with 7 bases between. Germline loops: CDR1 SGDLS, CDR2 YYNGEE. CDR3 loop: CASSVGEIYGYTF. DNA of the CDR3: TGTGCCAGCAGCGTAGGGGAGATCTATGGCTACACCTTC.